This T cell receptor beta chain was captured in a study of response to subunit inactivated influenza vaccine. Study findings and constraints: Each seasonal influenza vaccination recruits few new T cells, the authors suggested.

The CDR3 spans 19 residues. After removal of 1 base from V and 0 bases from J, the junction contained 11 bases not matched to a gene. Germline assignment: CDR1 MGHRA and CDR2 YSYEKL. In its sample, this clonotype was seen a few times. No antigen is known for it. Each CDR3 protein is one row after TCRdb ran MiXCR on the RT-PCR reads. The sample lists more than 700,000 distinct CDR3 sequences; 21% were seen once. The clonotype originates from a man aged 45-65 years who received an inactivated influenza vaccine. This chain joins TRBV4-1 and TRBJ1-5; 8 positions agree with TRBD1. The specimen was PBMCs from blood, collected about 5 days after vaccination. CDR3 in DNA: TGCGCCAGCAGCCAAGGAGGACAGGGCTCGGCTCATAGCAATCAGCCCCAGCATTTT. Residues: CASSQGGQGSAHSNQPQHF.